This T cell receptor beta chain was documented in a study of blood T cell repertoires in COVID-19. Clones were sequenced by immunoSEQ multiplex PCR, and TCRdb holds only the in-frame ones, with some missing. The sample includes approximately 220,000 clones, around nine tenths of them seen just once. In germline, CDR1 is MDHEN, CDR2 SYDVKM. The CDR3 is made up of 14 amino acids. V was cut by 6 bases and J by 4 bases, with 13 bases left in between. The receptor was isolated from a man aged 55 to 70 who had recovered from COVID-19. Input material: peripheral blood. The rearrangement uses TRBV28 and TRBJ1-5, with D unclear. CDR3 nucleotides: TGTGCCAGCAGCCGCGAGGGAACTAATCAGCCCCAGCATTTT. It yields the protein CASSREGTNQPQHF.